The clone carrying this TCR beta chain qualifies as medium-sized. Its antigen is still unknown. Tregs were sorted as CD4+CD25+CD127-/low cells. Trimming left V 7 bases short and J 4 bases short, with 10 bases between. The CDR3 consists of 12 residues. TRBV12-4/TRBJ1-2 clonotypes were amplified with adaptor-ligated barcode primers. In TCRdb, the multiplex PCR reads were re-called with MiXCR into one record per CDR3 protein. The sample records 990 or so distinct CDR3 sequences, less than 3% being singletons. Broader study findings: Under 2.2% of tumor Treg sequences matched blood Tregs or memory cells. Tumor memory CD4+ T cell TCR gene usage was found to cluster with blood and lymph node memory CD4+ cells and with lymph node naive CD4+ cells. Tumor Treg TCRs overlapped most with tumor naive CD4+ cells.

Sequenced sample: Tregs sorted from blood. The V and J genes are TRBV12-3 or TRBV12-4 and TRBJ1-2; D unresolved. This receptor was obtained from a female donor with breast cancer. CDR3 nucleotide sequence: TGTGCCAGCAACGGGGAAAGCTATGGCTACACCTTC. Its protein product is CASNGESYGYTF.